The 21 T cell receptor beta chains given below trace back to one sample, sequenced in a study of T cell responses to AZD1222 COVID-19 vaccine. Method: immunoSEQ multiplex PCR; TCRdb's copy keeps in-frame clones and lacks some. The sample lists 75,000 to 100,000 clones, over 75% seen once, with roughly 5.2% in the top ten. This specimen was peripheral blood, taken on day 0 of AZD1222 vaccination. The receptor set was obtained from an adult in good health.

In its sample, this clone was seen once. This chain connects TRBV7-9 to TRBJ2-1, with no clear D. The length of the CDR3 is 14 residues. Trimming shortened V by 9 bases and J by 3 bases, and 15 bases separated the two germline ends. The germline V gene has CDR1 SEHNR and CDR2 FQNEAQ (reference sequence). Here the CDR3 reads CASEEVAFYNEQFF. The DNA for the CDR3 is TGTGCCAGTGAGGAAGTGGCCTTCTACAATGAGCAGTTCTTC.

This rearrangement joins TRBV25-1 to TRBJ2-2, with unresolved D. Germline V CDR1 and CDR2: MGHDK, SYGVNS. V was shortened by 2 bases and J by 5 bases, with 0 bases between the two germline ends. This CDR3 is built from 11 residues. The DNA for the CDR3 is TGTGCCAGCAGTGAAACCGGGGAGCTGTTTTTT. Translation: CASSETGELFF.

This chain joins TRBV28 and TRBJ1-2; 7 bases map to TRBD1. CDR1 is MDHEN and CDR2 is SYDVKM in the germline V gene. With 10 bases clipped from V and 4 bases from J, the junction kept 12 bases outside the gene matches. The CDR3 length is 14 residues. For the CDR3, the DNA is TGTGCCACCTTTACAGTACAGGGGTTCTATGGCTACACCTTC. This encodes CATFTVQGFYGYTF.

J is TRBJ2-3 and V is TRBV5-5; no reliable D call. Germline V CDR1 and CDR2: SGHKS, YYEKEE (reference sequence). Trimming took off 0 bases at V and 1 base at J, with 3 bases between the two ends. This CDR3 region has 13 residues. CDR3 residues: CASSLEGTDTQYF. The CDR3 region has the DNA TGTGCCAGCAGCTTGGAGGGCACAGATACGCAGTATTTT.

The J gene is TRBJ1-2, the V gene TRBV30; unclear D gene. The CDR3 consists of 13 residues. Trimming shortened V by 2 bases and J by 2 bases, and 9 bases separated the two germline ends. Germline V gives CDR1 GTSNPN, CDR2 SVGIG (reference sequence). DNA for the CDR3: TGTGCCTGGAGTCGGGTAGTCAACTATGGCTACACCTTC. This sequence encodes CAWSRVVNYGYTF.

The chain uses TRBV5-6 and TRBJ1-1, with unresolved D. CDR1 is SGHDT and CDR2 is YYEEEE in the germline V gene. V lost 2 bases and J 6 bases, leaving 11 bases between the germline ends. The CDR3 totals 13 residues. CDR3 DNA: TGTGCCAGCAGCTTCCGACGGCCTTCTGAAGCTTTCTTT. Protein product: CASSFRRPSEAFF.

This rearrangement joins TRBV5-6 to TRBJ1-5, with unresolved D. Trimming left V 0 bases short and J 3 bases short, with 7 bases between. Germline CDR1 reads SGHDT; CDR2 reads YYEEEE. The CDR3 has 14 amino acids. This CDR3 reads CASSLGQYNQPQHF. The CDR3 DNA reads TGTGCCAGCAGCTTGGGGCAGTACAATCAGCCCCAGCATTTT.

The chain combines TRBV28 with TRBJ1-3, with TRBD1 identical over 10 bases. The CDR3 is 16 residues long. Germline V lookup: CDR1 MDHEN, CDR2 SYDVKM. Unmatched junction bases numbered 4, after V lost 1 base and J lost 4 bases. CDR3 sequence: CASSLLGTGAGNTIYF. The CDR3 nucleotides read TGTGCCAGCAGTTTATTGGGGACAGGGGCGGGAAACACCATATATTTT.

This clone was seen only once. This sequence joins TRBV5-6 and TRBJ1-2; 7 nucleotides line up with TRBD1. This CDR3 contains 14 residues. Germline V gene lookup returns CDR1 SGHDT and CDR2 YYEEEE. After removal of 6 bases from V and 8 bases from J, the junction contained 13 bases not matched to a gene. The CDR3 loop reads CASNHWQGVEGYTF. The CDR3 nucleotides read TGTGCCAGCAACCATTGGCAGGGGGTGGAGGGCTACACCTTC. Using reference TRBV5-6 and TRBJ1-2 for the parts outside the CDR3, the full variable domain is DAGVTQSPTHLIKTRGQQVTLRCSPKSGHDTVSWYQQALGQGPQFIFQYYEEEERQRGNFPDRFSGHQFPNYSSELNVNALLLGDSALYLCASNHWQGVEGYTFGSGTRLTVV.

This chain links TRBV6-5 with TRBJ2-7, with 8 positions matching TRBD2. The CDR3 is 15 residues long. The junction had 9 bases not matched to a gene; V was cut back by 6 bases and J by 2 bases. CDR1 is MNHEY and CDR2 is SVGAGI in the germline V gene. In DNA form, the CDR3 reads TGTGCCAGCAGCCTTATAGCGGGAACGACCTACGAGCAGTACTTC. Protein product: CASSLIAGTTYEQYF.

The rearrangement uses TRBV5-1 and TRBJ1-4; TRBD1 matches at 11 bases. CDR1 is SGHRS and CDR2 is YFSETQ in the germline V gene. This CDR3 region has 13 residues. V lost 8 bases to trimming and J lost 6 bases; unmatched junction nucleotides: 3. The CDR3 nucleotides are TGCGCCAGGGACAGGGGGCCCTATGAAAAACTGTTTTTT. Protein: CARDRGPYEKLFF.

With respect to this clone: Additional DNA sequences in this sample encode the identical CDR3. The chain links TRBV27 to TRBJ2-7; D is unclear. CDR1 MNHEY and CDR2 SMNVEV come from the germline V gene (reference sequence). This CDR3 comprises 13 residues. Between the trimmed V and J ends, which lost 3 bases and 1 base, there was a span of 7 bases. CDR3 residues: CASSLTSSYEQYF. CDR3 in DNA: TGTGCCAGCAGTTTGACGTCTTCCTACGAGCAGTACTTC.

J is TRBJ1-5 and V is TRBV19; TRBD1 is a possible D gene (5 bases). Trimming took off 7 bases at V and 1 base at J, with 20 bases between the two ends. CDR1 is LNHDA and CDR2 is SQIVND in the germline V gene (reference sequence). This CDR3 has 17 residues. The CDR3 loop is CASTQRRGARSNQPQHF. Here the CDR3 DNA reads TGTGCCAGTACCCAGAGGCGAGGGGCGAGGAGCAATCAGCCCCAGCATTTT. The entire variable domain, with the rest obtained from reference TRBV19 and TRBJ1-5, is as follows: DGGITQSPKYLFRKEGQNVTLSCEQNLNHDAMYWYRQDPGQGLRLIYYSQIVNDFQKGDIAEGYSVSREKKESFPLTVTSAQKNPTAFYLCASTQRRGARSNQPQHFGDGTRLSIL.

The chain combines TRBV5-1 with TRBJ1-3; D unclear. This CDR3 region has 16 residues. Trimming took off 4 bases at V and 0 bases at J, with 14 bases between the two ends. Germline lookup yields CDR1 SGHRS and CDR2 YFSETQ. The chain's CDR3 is CASSPGSATSGNTIYF. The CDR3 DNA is TGCGCCAGCAGCCCAGGTAGTGCCACCTCTGGAAACACCATATATTTT.

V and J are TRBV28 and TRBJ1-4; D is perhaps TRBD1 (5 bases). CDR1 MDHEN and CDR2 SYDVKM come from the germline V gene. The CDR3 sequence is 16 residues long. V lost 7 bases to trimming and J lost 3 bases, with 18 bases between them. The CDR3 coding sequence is TGTGCCAGCACCTCGGGAGGGGTCGGAGCTAATGAAAAACTGTTTTTT. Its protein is CASTSGGVGANEKLFF.

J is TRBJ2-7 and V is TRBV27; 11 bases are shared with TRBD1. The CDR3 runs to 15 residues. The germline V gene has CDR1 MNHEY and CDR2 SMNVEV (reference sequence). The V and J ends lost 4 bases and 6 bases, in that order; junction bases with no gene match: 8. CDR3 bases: TGTGCCAGCAGTTGGAGAGGGACAGGGGGATTCGAGCAGTACTTC. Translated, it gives CASSWRGTGGFEQYF.

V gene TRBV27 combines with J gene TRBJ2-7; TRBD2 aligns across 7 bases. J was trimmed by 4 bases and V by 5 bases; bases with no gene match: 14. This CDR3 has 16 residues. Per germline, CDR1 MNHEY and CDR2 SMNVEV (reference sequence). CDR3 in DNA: TGTGCCAGCAGTCCACTGGGCGCCGGGAGGATGTACGAGCAGTACTTC. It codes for CASSPLGAGRMYEQYF.

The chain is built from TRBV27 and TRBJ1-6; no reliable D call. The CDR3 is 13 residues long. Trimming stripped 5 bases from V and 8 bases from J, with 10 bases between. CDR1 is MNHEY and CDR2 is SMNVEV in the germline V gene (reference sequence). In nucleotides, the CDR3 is TGTGCCAGCAGTCACAGACTCTATTCACCCCTCCACTTT. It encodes CASSHRLYSPLHF.

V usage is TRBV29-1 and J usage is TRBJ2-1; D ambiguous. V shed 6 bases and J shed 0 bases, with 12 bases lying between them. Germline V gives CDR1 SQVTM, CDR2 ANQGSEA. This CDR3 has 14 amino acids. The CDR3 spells CSVGSESSYNEQFF. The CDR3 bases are TGCAGCGTGGGTAGTGAAAGCTCCTACAATGAGCAGTTCTTC.

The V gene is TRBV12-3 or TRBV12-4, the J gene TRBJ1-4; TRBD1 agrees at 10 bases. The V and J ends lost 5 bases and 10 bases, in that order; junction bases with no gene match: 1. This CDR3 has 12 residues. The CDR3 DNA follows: TGTGCCAGCAGTGACAGGGGGCGAAAACTGTTTTTT. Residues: CASSDRGRKLFF.

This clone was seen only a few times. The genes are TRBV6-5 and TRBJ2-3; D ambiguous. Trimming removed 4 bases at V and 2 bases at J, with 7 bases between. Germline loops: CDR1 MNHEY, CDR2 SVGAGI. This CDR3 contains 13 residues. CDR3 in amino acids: CASSLRDTDTQYF. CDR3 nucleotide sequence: TGTGCCAGCAGTTTAAGGGACACAGATACGCAGTATTTT.